The 31 T cell receptor beta chains below all came from one sample that was sequenced in a study of type 1 regulatory T cells. For these receptors, no antigen is known. TCRdb passed the reads through MiXCR, listing each CDR3 protein once. Of tens of thousands of distinct CDR3 sequences in the sample, 62% are singletons; the top ten hold 1.5% to 2%. Sample: cultured non-Tr1 T cells, either the whole culture or a sorted T cell fraction (not recorded which). These receptors were obtained from a human donor in good health.

Only a few counts were recorded for this clonotype. The chain has TRBV3-1 and TRBJ2-1; D gene uncertain. Trimming took 1 base from V and 8 from J, leaving 12 bases between them. The CDR3 runs 14 residues. The V gene's germline CDR1 is LGHDT and CDR2 YNNKEL (reference sequence). The CDR3 DNA reads as TGTGCCAGCAGCCAAGTCGTTAGCAAGGATGAGCAGTTCTTC. This encodes CASSQVVSKDEQFF.

The chain couples TRBV5-1 to TRBJ2-2, with 12 bases lining up with TRBD1. This CDR3 region has 19 residues. The germline V gene encodes CDR1 SGHRS and CDR2 YFSETQ. The junction had 12 bases not matched to a gene; V was cut back by 0 bases and J by 6 bases. CDR3 sequence: CASSLAPLGTGGVAGELFF. The DNA of the CDR3 is TGCGCCAGCAGCTTGGCCCCGTTAGGGACAGGGGGCGTCGCCGGGGAGCTGTTTTTT. The whole variable domain, filled in from reference TRBV5-1 and TRBJ2-2, reads KAGVTQTPRYLIKTRGQQVTLSCSPISGHRSVSWYQQTPGQGLQFLFEYFSETQRNKGNFPGRFSGRQFSNSRSEMNVSTLELGDSALYLCASSLAPLGTGGVAGELFFGEGSRLTVL.

The chain couples TRBV20-1 to TRBJ2-4; D is possibly TRBD2 (5 bases). The V gene lost 3 bases and the J gene lost 6 bases, with 9 bases spanning the gap. The CDR3 runs to 12 residues. Per germline, CDR1 DFQATT and CDR2 SNEGSKA (reference sequence). CDR3 protein: CSASARGNIQYF. CDR3 DNA: TGCAGTGCTAGCGCTCGGGGAAACATTCAGTACTTC.

This clonotype was seen only once. This chain joins TRBV30 and TRBJ2-2, with 8 bases aligning to TRBD1. After removal of 3 bases from V and 6 bases from J, the junction contained 3 bases not matched to a gene. This CDR3 has 13 residues. Germline CDR1 is GTSNPN and CDR2 is SVGIG (reference sequence). Written as DNA, the CDR3 is TGTGCCTGGAGACGACAGGGGCCCGGGGAGCTGTTTTTT. It translates to CAWRRQGPGELFF.

V is TRBV12-3 or TRBV12-4 and J is TRBJ1-6, with 7 positions matching TRBD1. This CDR3 is 16 amino acids long. V lost 5 bases and J lost 4; bases outside the gene matches: 8. The CDR3 region is CASSRGQPNYNSPLHF. The DNA of the CDR3 is TGTGCCAGCAGTCGGGGACAGCCAAATTATAATTCACCCCTCCACTTT.

This clonotype was recorded once. The V call is TRBV29-1, the J call TRBJ2-7; 9 bases match TRBD2. Germline V CDR1 and CDR2: SQVTM, ANQGSEA. Germline trimming cut 8 bases from V and 4 bases from J; bases unmatched to any gene: 18. The length of the CDR3 is 16 residues. The CDR3 DNA is TGCAGCAGCGTTGATATTGCCGGGACTAGCAGATACGAGCAGTACTTC. Translating it yields CSSVDIAGTSRYEQYF.

The chain links TRBV11-1 to TRBJ2-1; 11 nucleotides match TRBD2. This CDR3 region has 15 residues. Trimming at V came to 1 base and at J to 10 bases, leaving 6 bases not matched to a gene. Germline V gene sequence: CDR1 SGHAT, CDR2 FQDESV (reference sequence). CDR3 nucleotide sequence: TGTGCCAGCAGCTTAGACCTAGCGGGAGGTCCGGAGCAGTTCTTC. It encodes CASSLDLAGGPEQFF.

The V and J genes are TRBV6-2 or TRBV6-3 and TRBJ2-7; 7 bases agree with TRBD1. CDR1 MNHEY and CDR2 SVGEGT come from the germline V gene. CDR3 length: 16 residues. V trimming: 0 bases; J trimming: 2 bases; junction bases outside the gene matches: 7. The CDR3 reads CASSYSRRGSPYEQYF. The CDR3, as DNA: TGTGCCAGCAGTTACTCGCGCAGGGGGTCTCCCTACGAGCAGTACTTC.

The chain combines TRBV7-2 with TRBJ1-2, with D possibly being TRBD1 (5 bases). This CDR3 is 17 amino acids long. In germline, CDR1 is SGHTA, CDR2 FQGNSA. Between the trimmed V and J ends, which lost 5 bases and 4 bases, there was a span of 23 bases. CDR3 in DNA: TGTGCCAGCAGCCCCGGACGATCCGGGACTCGTAGCTATGGCTACACCTTC. Translated, it gives CASSPGRSGTRSYGYTF.

The chain is built from TRBV20-1 and TRBJ2-3; 8 bases map to TRBD2. This CDR3 is 15 amino acids long. Germline-derived CDR1 and CDR2 are DFQATT and SNEGSKA (reference sequence). The V gene end was trimmed by 6 bases and the J gene end by 2 bases; junction bases not matched to a gene: 10. CDR3 sequence reads: CSARSDSGITDTQYF. CDR3 DNA sequence: TGCAGTGCACGGTCGGATAGCGGGATCACAGATACGCAGTATTTT.

Notes on this clonotype: A much bigger clone sits one base away, suggesting this may be a read error. The chain couples TRBV6-5 to TRBJ2-5, with a weak D call TRBD1 (6 bases). CDR1 MNHEY and CDR2 SVGAGI come from the germline V gene. This CDR3 comprises 14 residues. The ends were cut back, 6 bases at V and 11 bases at J, with 22 bases in the middle. This CDR3 reads CASRALDSYNEQYF. The CDR3 DNA sequence: TGTGCCAGCAGGGCCCTGGACAGTTACAATGAGCAGTACTTC.

The V call is TRBV3-1, the J call TRBJ2-3, with D possibly matching TRBD1 (5 bases). From germline, CDR1 is LGHDT and CDR2 YNNKEL (reference sequence). V lost 3 bases, J lost 7 bases, and 11 bases lay in between. The CDR3 extends over 13 amino acids. The CDR3 coding sequence is TGTGCCAGCAGCCATCGACAGCCGTATACGCAGTATTTT. Its translation: CASSHRQPYTQYF.

V and J are TRBV12-3 or TRBV12-4 and TRBJ1-4; unclear D gene. V was cut by 2 bases and J by 8 bases, with 9 bases left in between. The CDR3 covers 13 residues. The CDR3 nucleotides are TGTGCCAGCAGTTTAAACCCGCTCGAAAAACTGTTTTTT. It translates to CASSLNPLEKLFF.

The chain carries TRBV20-1 and TRBJ2-7; 9 bases match TRBD1. Germline lookup yields CDR1 DFQATT and CDR2 SNEGSKA (reference sequence). This CDR3 has 13 residues. V was pared by 6 bases and J by 5 bases, with 8 bases of the junction left unmatched. CDR3 DNA sequence: TGCAGTGCCGAAAGGACAGGGGCGCACGAGCAGTACTTC. As protein: CSAERTGAHEQYF.

This chain links TRBV6-1 with TRBJ2-3; possibly TRBD1 for D (6 bases). Trimming left V 8 bases short and J 0 bases short, with 12 bases between. Per the germline V gene, CDR1 is MNHNS and CDR2 is SASEGT. CDR3 size: 14 residues. CDR3 amino acids: CASHLQGSTDTQYF. Written as DNA, the CDR3 is TGTGCCAGCCATCTACAGGGCAGCACAGATACGCAGTATTTT.

This chain uses TRBV19 with TRBJ2-5; D uncertain. Trimming took off 7 bases at V and 5 bases at J, with 8 bases between the two ends. The CDR3 is made up of 11 amino acids. Per germline, CDR1 LNHDA and CDR2 SQIVND (reference sequence). CDR3 bases: TGTGCCAGTACTTTGGGGGAGACCCAGTACTTC. It codes for CASTLGETQYF.

The chain links TRBV5-1 to TRBJ2-7, with a possible D match to TRBD2 (7 bases). Trimming left V 0 bases short and J 4 bases short, with 14 bases between. The CDR3 totals 15 residues. Germline V gene data show CDR1 as SGHRS and CDR2 as YFSETQ. The CDR3, as DNA: TGCGCCAGCAGCTTGGCCGGAGGGGGAGGGTACGAGCAGTACTTC. Encoded protein: CASSLAGGGGYEQYF.

V and J are TRBV28 and TRBJ1-3; no clear D. CDR3 length: 11 amino acids. Trimming took off 2 bases at V and 10 bases at J, with 6 bases between the two ends. Germline-derived CDR1 and CDR2 are MDHEN and SYDVKM. The CDR3 here is CASSLPGTIYF. CDR3 nucleotide sequence: TGTGCCAGCAGTTTACCGGGTACCATATATTTT.

J is TRBJ2-7 and V is TRBV20-1, with D unclear. The CDR3 is 12 amino acids. From germline, CDR1 is DFQATT and CDR2 SNEGSKA (reference sequence). Trimming stripped 4 bases from V and 0 bases from J, with 7 bases between. CDR3: CSATTSSYEQYF. Written as DNA, the CDR3 is TGCAGTGCTACTACAAGCTCCTACGAGCAGTACTTC.

V gene TRBV5-1 combines with J gene TRBJ1-2; possible D gene TRBD1, 6 bases. The CDR3 runs to 13 residues. Germline-derived CDR1 and CDR2 are SGHRS and YFSETQ. V lost 0 bases and J 6 bases, leaving 9 bases between the germline ends. CDR3 residues: CASSLVQGHGYTF. CDR3 sequence (DNA): TGCGCCAGCAGCTTGGTCCAGGGGCATGGCTACACCTTC.

In this sample, this clonotype turned up a few times. The rearrangement joins TRBV20-1 to TRBJ2-3, with unresolved D. V dropped 3 bases and J dropped 10 bases, with 11 bases sitting between them. Germline CDR1 DFQATT, CDR2 SNEGSKA (reference sequence). The CDR3 is made up of 11 amino acids. CDR3 region: CSARKNSPQYF. As DNA, the CDR3 is TGCAGTGCTAGGAAAAACAGTCCGCAGTATTTT.

V is TRBV14 and J is TRBJ1-2; D remains ambiguous. There are 14 residues in the CDR3. The V gene's germline CDR1 is SGHDN and CDR2 FVKESK. The V and J ends lost 0 bases and 4 bases respectively, with 9 bases between them. The CDR3 nucleotides read TGTGCCAGCAGCCAAGATGGCCGTAGCTATGGCTACACCTTC. It specifies CASSQDGRSYGYTF.

The chain uses TRBV6-1 and TRBJ1-2; 9 positions match TRBD1. V lost 11 bases to trimming and J lost 4 bases; unmatched junction nucleotides: 8. Germline CDR1 reads MNHNS; CDR2 reads SASEGT. The CDR3 contains 13 residues. The CDR3, as DNA: TGTGCCGCCTACACAGGGGGCGGCTATGGCTACACCTTC. Protein: CAAYTGGGYGYTF.

V gene TRBV20-1 combines with J gene TRBJ2-2; 8 bases fit TRBD1. Germline V gives CDR1 DFQATT, CDR2 SNEGSKA (reference sequence). V lost 6 bases and J lost 4; bases outside the gene matches: 10. The CDR3 spans 15 residues. This CDR3 is CSARRQGRGTGELFF. Written as DNA, the CDR3 is TGCAGTGCAAGAAGACAGGGGAGAGGCACCGGGGAGCTGTTTTTT.

The chain is built from TRBV11-3 and TRBJ2-3; D ambiguous. V lost 1 base, J lost 9 bases, and 11 bases lay in between. The germline V gene encodes CDR1 SGHNT and CDR2 YENEEA. This CDR3 is 13 amino acids long. The CDR3 sequence is CASSLGTTKTQYF. CDR3 bases: TGTGCCAGCAGCTTAGGGACCACCAAAACGCAGTATTTT.

The rearrangement links TRBV24-1 to TRBJ2-5, with 11 bases that match TRBD2. V was pared by 6 bases and J by 8 bases, with 4 bases of the junction left unmatched. The germline CDR1 and CDR2 sequences are KGHDR and SFDVKD. This CDR3 is built from 13 residues. The CDR3 spells CATSIAGGDTQYF. Here the CDR3 DNA reads TGTGCCACCAGTATAGCGGGAGGGGATACCCAGTACTTC.

The chain carries TRBV10-1 and TRBJ2-7; 9 bases are a match to TRBD1. Trimming cost V 1 base and J 4 bases; bases outside gene matches: 14. There are 18 residues in the CDR3. CDR1 and CDR2 (germline): WNHNN, SYGVQD (reference sequence). The CDR3 reads CASSELRFDRGFLYEQYF. CDR3 DNA sequence: TGCGCCAGCAGTGAGTTACGATTCGACAGGGGGTTCTTATACGAGCAGTACTTC.

This chain joins TRBV20-1 and TRBJ2-1, with 7 bases lining up with TRBD2. V dropped 0 bases and J dropped 10; count of bases not matched to a gene: 9. Per the germline V gene, CDR1 is DFQATT and CDR2 is SNEGSKA (reference sequence). This CDR3 has 14 residues. CDR3 bases: TGCAGTGCTAGAGATGAGGGGAGGGCCAACGAGCAGTTCTTC. Translating gives CSARDEGRANEQFF.

CDR3 sequence: CASSPTGRSPLHF. In DNA form, the CDR3 reads TGTGCCAGCAGTCCGACAGGGCGGTCACCCCTCCACTTT. This chain uses TRBV7-2 with TRBJ1-6, with 7 bases aligning to TRBD1. Germline-derived CDR1 and CDR2 are SGHTA and FQGNSA. Trimming at V came to 6 bases and at J to 10 bases, leaving 6 bases not matched to a gene. The CDR3 extends over 13 amino acids.

This clonotype has a handful of counts. V and J are TRBV7-3 and TRBJ2-3, with D possibly TRBD2 on 6 matching bases. The V end lost 4 bases, the J end lost 3 bases, and 8 bases lay between the germline ends. The CDR3 is 13 amino acids. From germline, CDR1 is SGHTA and CDR2 FQGTGA. DNA of the CDR3: TGTGCCAGCAGCTCGACTAGGACAGATACGCAGTATTTT. Translated: CASSSTRTDTQYF.

This sequence joins TRBV7-9 and TRBJ2-1; a possible D gene is TRBD2 (6 bases). Germline CDR1 and CDR2: SEHNR and FQNEAQ (reference sequence). V dropped 5 bases and J dropped 6 bases, with 17 bases sitting between them. There are 15 residues in the CDR3. Written as DNA, the CDR3 is TGTGCCAGCAGCCTCGACGGGGGAGCGCCCAATGAGCAGTTCTTC. Its translation is CASSLDGGAPNEQFF.